This TCR beta chain stems from a study of vaccination and CD4 T cells after COVID-19. Stated treatment: roughly 10-day PBMC culture with coronavirus spike peptide pools or control peptides (ViraFEST assay). Per well, roughly 1.9 million PBMCs were cultured in the presence of about 9.2 IU/ml IL-2 and approximately 9.4 ug/ml peptide pools. This clonotype was recorded a few times. The antigen is not known. Cultured CD4+ T-cell DNA underwent Oncomine TCR Beta short-read sequencing. One entry per CDR3 protein results from TCRdb running MiXCR on the PCR reads. The table records around 19,000 distinct CDR3 sequences, around half of them present only once. The CDR3 runs to 14 residues. Germline lookup yields CDR1 MGHDK and CDR2 SYGVNS. V was pared by 3 bases and J by 3 bases, with 11 bases between.

What was sequenced was CD4+ T cells from blood, cultured in vitro. The receptor's source is a human donor who had recovered from COVID-19. This chain connects TRBV25-1 to TRBJ1-2; D possibly corresponds to TRBD1 (6 bases). CDR3 bases: TGTGCCAGCAGTGATAGGGGGGGGTACTATGGCTACACCTTC. This translates into CASSDRGGYYGYTF.